This is a list of T cell receptor beta chains from one sample in a study of OX40 agonist ivuxolimab in advanced cancers. The method was immunoSEQ multiplex PCR; TCRdb's version includes in-frame clones alone and lacks a portion of them. The repertoire holds 90,000 to 100,000 clones, with roughly nine tenths as singletons. The material was CD4+ or CD8+ T cells sorted from blood, obtained in a trial of the OX40 agonist ivuxolimab. These receptors all come from an adult with an advanced solid tumor such as melanoma, head and neck, liver or kidney cancer. Each CDR3 is given with its conserved first and last residue. D genes are given only for firm matches.

V gene	D gene	CDR3 protein
TRBV18	TRBD2	CASSLAGVIDTQYF
TRBV30	TRBD2	CAWRSYSGRYAHNEQFF
TRBV2	TRBD1	CASSPQGQGANYGYTF
TRBV6-6	TRBD2	CASSSGRATGELFF
TRBV19	NA	CASSNQRTGAETQYF
TRBV5-1	NA	CASHITGETQETQYF
TRBV7-9	NA	CASSLGQNNYGYTF
TRBV5-6	NA	CASSFGPEQFF
TRBV7-8	NA	CASSLVTGYSGAVAQHF
TRBV28	NA	CASSSFTGSGYTF
TRBV30	NA	CAWAVRGYGYTF
TRBV28	TRBD1	CASSLARQGIISDNEQFF
TRBV19	NA	CASSMVGGGELFF
TRBV6-6	NA	CASTDRSPLHF